This TCR beta chain was sequenced for a study of CD8+ T cells in alopecia areata. The treatment here: oral pan-JAK inhibitor, 5-10 mg twice daily. The authors extracted RNA and reverse transcribed it into cDNA as the sequencing template. Sequencing used immunoSEQ multiplex PCR; TCRdb keeps in-frame clones, though not all of them. The sample has some 120,000 clones; over 55% are singletons. CDR1 is SNHLY, CDR2 FYNNEI, per germline. The V end was cut by 4 bases, the J end by 4 bases, with 7 bases between. CDR3 length equals 12 residues. The V call is TRBV2, the J call TRBJ1-2; D perhaps matches TRBD1 (5 bases). The clonotype originates from a human donor with alopecia areata. The material was CD4+ T cells sorted from blood, obtained at week 4, from a patient treated with tofacitinib. The CDR3 DNA sequence: TGTGCCAGCAGTGCGACAGCCTATGGCTACACCTTC. Protein: CASSATAYGYTF.